Listed below are T cell receptor beta chains from one sample, sequenced in a study of OX40 agonist ivuxolimab in advanced cancers. TCRdb's table, derived via immunoSEQ multiplex PCR, lists solely in-frame clones and lacks some. The sample has 25,000 to 30,000 clones, about 76% seen once. The sample was CD4+ or CD8+ T cells sorted from blood, taken in a trial of the OX40 agonist ivuxolimab. The receptors shown here come from an adult with an advanced solid tumor such as melanoma, head and neck, liver or kidney cancer. The CDR3 runs from the conserved cysteine through the conserved F or W. The D gene is left open where the match is weak. Not every row has a clone size; where given, it reads once, few, many or a size class.

d_call j_call clone_size v_call cdr3_nt cdr3_aa
TRBD1 TRBJ2-1 . TRBV4-1 TGCGCCAGCAGCCCGGACAGGGCGGGTGAGCAGTTCTTC CASSPDRAGEQFF
TRBD1 TRBJ1-4 . TRBV9 TGTGCCAGCAGCGCGAGGAGGGACAGGGGGCATGAAAAACTGTTTTTT CASSARRDRGHEKLFF
. TRBJ2-7 . TRBV4-1 TGCGCCAGCAGCCAAGGGGCAGGCAACGAGCAGTACTTC CASSQGAGNEQYF
TRBD2 TRBJ2-7 . TRBV7-2 TGTGCCAGCAGCGGGACTAGCGGGGGGTCGAGCTCCTACGAGCAGTACTTC CASSGTSGGSSSYEQYF
. TRBJ2-2 . TRBV7-9 TGTGCCAGCAGCCCCCGAGGAGCGTCCGGGGAGCTGTTTTTT CASSPRGASGELFF
. TRBJ2-1 . TRBV5-8 TGTGCCAGCAGCTTGGGCTTACAGGGTATAGATGAGCAGTTCTTC CASSLGLQGIDEQFF
. TRBJ2-1 . TRBV13 TGTGCCAGCAGCTTAGACCGGACGGTAAATGAGCAGTTCTTC CASSLDRTVNEQFF
. TRBJ1-6 few TRBV7-9 TGTGCCAGCAGCTTTACGGGCCTCTATAATTCACCCCTCCACTTT CASSFTGLYNSPLHF
. TRBJ2-2 . TRBV2 TGTGCCACCCCTCTGGGGTCCGCGAACACCGGGGAGCTGTTTTTT CATPLGSANTGELFF
. TRBJ1-2 . TRBV11-2 TGTGCCAGCACTTTTGGCCATGGCTACACCTTC CASTFGHGYTF
TRBD1 TRBJ1-2 . TRBV5-5 TGTGCCAGCAGCCCTCGGACAGGGGGCGCACGTAACTATGGCTACACCTTC CASSPRTGGARNYGYTF
. TRBJ2-1 . TRBV9 TGTGCCAGCAGCGTCGGAGGGGGTTGGAGGGATGAGCAGTTCTTC CASSVGGGWRDEQFF
. TRBJ1-5 few TRBV19 TGTGCCAGTCGTAGGACGGGATACAATCAGCCCCAGCATTTT CASRRTGYNQPQHF
TRBD1 TRBJ2-7 . TRBV5-6 TGTGCCAGCAGCTTGGGGGGACAGGTCGAGCAGTACTTC CASSLGGQVEQYF
TRBD2 TRBJ2-1 medium-sized TRBV4-3 TGCGCCAGCAGCCAAGAGCAAGGTCTTTGGGGGGGAGCCTACAATGAGCAGTTCTTC CASSQEQGLWGGAYNEQFF
TRBD2 TRBJ2-3 . TRBV5-4 TGTGCCAGCAGCCCAGGACTAGCGGGGCCTTCCGGCGCAGATACGCAGTATTTT CASSPGLAGPSGADTQYF
TRBD2 TRBJ2-2 . TRBV5-5 TGTGCCAGCAGCCGGCCCGTCGGGACTAGGGGGACCGGGGAGCTGTTTTTT CASSRPVGTRGTGELFF
. TRBJ2-1 once TRBV29-1 TGCAGCGTTGAAGCTTTAGCGGAGCAGTTCTTC CSVEALAEQFF
. TRBJ2-7 . TRBV5-6 TGTGCCAGCAGCCGATCTGTGGGGAACGAGCAGTACTTC CASSRSVGNEQYF
TRBD1 TRBJ2-7 . TRBV4-3 TGCGCCAGCAGCCAAGATGGTGGGACAGGGAGCCACGAGCAGTACTTC CASSQDGGTGSHEQYF
. TRBJ2-5 . TRBV7-2 TGTGCCAGCAGCCCCCCTTGGGCCAGAGAGACCCAGTACTTC CASSPPWARETQYF
. TRBJ2-3 . TRBV5-1 TGCGCCAGCAGCTTAGAACAAACTAGCACAGATACGCAGTATTTT CASSLEQTSTDTQYF
. TRBJ1-4 once TRBV4-2 TGTGCCAGCAGCCAAGTGGGGTCACTGTTTTTT CASSQVGSLFF
. TRBJ2-2 . TRBV7-3 TGTGCCAGCAGCTTATGGGTTAGAGGCGGGGAGCTGTTTTTT CASSLWVRGGELFF
. TRBJ2-4 . TRBV19 TGTGCCAGTAGCCACCCCGGGGCAGGGATCAAAAACATTCAGTACTTC CASSHPGAGIKNIQYF
. TRBJ1-2 . TRBV5-6 TGTGCCAGCAGCTTGCCGTGGCAGGCTAACTATGGCTACACCTTC CASSLPWQANYGYTF
TRBD1 TRBJ1-2 . TRBV4-3 TGCGCCAGCAGCCTGGGACAGGGGGCCTATGGCTACACCTTC CASSLGQGAYGYTF
. TRBJ2-7 . TRBV4-1 TGCGCCAGCAGCCAAGATCCGGACGGAGCCTACGAGCAGTACTTC CASSQDPDGAYEQYF
TRBD1 TRBJ1-1 few TRBV6-6 TGTGCCAGCGGATTAATACAGGGGGCGCTTTCTGAAGCTTTCTTT CASGLIQGALSEAFF
TRBD1 TRBJ1-1 few TRBV29-1 TGCAGCGTTGCCCAACTCCGGACAGGGAACACTGAAGCTTTCTTT CSVAQLRTGNTEAFF
TRBD1 TRBJ1-3 . TRBV30 TGTGCCTGGAGGGACCAGACAGGGGCCTCTGGAAACACCATATATTTT CAWRDQTGASGNTIYF
. TRBJ1-2 once TRBV21-1 TGTGCCAGCAGCCCCCACGAGGACAAAAATGGCTACACCTTC CASSPHEDKNGYTF
. TRBJ1-1 . TRBV5-6 TGTGCCAGCAGCGGAAGGACACGGGTGAACACTGAAGCTTTCTTT CASSGRTRVNTEAFF
. TRBJ2-7 once TRBV5-4 TGTGCCAGCAGCCTGGAAGGATGGGGCTACGAGCAGTACTTC CASSLEGWGYEQYF
. TRBJ2-3 once TRBV19 TGTGCCAGTAGTACTGACATAAGCCTAAGGGATACGCAGTATTTT CASSTDISLRDTQYF
TRBD2 TRBJ2-1 . TRBV6-5 TGTGCCAGCAGTAACGGACTAGCGACATGGGAGCAGTTCTTC CASSNGLATWEQFF
TRBD1 TRBJ2-7 . TRBV6-5 TGTGCCAGCAGTTACTCCTCCGGGACAGGGAACGAGCAGTACTTC CASSYSSGTGNEQYF
TRBD1 TRBJ1-1 . TRBV2 TGTGCCAGCCGAGGGGGACAGGGCGTAGGCACTGAAGCTTTCTTT CASRGGQGVGTEAFF
. TRBJ1-3 . TRBV7-6 TGTGCCAGCAGCTTACTCAGACAGGAGAACTCTGGAAACACCATATATTTT CASSLLRQENSGNTIYF
. TRBJ1-5 . TRBV27 TGTGCCAGCAGTTTAGGGGTAGGTCAGCCCCAGCATTTT CASSLGVGQPQHF
. TRBJ1-5 . TRBV5-3 TGTGCCAGAAGCCGCGGGGTTGGGTCAGGTCAGCCCCAGCATTTT CARSRGVGSGQPQHF
. TRBJ1-1 . TRBV10-2 TGCGCCAGCAGTGACAGGGGTACGGACACTGAAGCTTTCTTT CASSDRGTDTEAFF
. TRBJ2-7 once TRBV5-6 TGTGCCAGCAGCTTGCCGGACTATCCCTACGAGCAGTACTTC CASSLPDYPYEQYF
. TRBJ1-5 medium-sized TRBV28 TGTGCCAGCAGAAGACAGTCCAGCCAGCCCCAGCATTTT CASRRQSSQPQHF
. TRBJ1-5 . TRBV19 TGTGCCAGTAGTTTCTCCACTTTGAGCAATCAGCCCCAGCATTTT CASSFSTLSNQPQHF
. TRBJ1-1 medium-sized TRBV13 TGTGCCAGCAGCTTATTGGTCCGCATGAACACTGAAGCTTTCTTT CASSLLVRMNTEAFF
TRBD1 TRBJ2-3 . TRBV13 TGTGCCAGCAGCCCAACGAGGGGGAACAGGGGTGTTACGCAGTATTTT CASSPTRGNRGVTQYF
. TRBJ2-5 . TRBV7-3 TGTGCCAGCAGCCCGCTCGGGGGACTTGGGGAGACCCAGTACTTC CASSPLGGLGETQYF
TRBD1 TRBJ2-1 . TRBV2 TGTGCCAGCAGGACCTCGGCGGGCAGGGGGCCCTACAATGAGCAGTTCTTC CASRTSAGRGPYNEQFF
. TRBJ2-7 . TRBV2 TGTGCCAGCAGTTACTCGACTGGGGGCCCCTACGAGCAGTACTTC CASSYSTGGPYEQYF
TRBD1 TRBJ1-6 . TRBV5-4 TGTGCCAGCAGCGAAGGACAGGGATATTCACCCCTCCACTTT CASSEGQGYSPLHF
. TRBJ2-3 few TRBV6-1 TGTGCCAGCAGTGTAAGGCCAGATACGCAGTATTTT CASSVRPDTQYF
. TRBJ1-1 once TRBV30 TGTGCCTGGAGTCCCTACTTGAACACTGAAGCTTTCTTT CAWSPYLNTEAFF
TRBD2 TRBJ2-4 medium-sized TRBV6-4 TGTGCCAGCAGTGAGGGGACTAGCGGGGGTGACATTCAGTACTTC CASSEGTSGGDIQYF
TRBD1 TRBJ2-5 . TRBV6-5 TGTGCCACACAGGGGGCAAGTGAGACCCAGTACTTC CATQGASETQYF
. TRBJ1-1 . TRBV5-3 TGTGCCAGAAGCTTGGGGACACCTGTGGGAGCTTTCTTT CARSLGTPVGAFF
. TRBJ2-7 . TRBV5-6 TGTGCCAGCAGGGCCGAGGACAGCATGGGGGAGCAGTACTTC CASRAEDSMGEQYF
. TRBJ2-1 . TRBV9 TGTGCCAGCAGCGTTGGGGAACTTTACAATGAGCAGTTCTTC CASSVGELYNEQFF
TRBD1 TRBJ2-7 . TRBV13 TGTGCCAGCAGCCTACGGACAGGGGCCTACGAGCAGTACTTC CASSLRTGAYEQYF